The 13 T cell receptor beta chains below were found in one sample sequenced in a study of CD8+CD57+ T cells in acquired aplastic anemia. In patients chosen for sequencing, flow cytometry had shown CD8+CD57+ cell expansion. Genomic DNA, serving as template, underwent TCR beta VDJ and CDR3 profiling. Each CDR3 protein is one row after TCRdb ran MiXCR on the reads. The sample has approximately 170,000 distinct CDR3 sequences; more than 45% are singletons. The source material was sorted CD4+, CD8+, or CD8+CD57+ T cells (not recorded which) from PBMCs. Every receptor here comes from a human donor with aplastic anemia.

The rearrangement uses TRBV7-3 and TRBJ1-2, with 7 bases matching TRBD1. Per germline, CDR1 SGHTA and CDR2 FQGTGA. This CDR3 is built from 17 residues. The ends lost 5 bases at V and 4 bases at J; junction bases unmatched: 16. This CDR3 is CASSPSGGQGGPYGYTF. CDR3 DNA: TGTGCCAGCAGCCCCAGCGGGGGGCAGGGGGGTCCCTATGGCTACACCTTC.

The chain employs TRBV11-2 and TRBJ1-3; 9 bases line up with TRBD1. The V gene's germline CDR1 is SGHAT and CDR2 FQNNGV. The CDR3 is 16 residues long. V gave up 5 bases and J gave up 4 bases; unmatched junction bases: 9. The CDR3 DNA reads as TGTGCCAGCAGCCAAATACAGGGGGCGCGAGGAAACACCATATATTTT. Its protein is CASSQIQGARGNTIYF.

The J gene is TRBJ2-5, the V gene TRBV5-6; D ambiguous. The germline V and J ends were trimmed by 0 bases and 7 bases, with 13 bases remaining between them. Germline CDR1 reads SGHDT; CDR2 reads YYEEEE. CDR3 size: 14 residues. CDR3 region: CASSLASSYMTQYF. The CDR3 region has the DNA TGTGCCAGCAGCTTGGCCAGCTCCTACATGACCCAGTACTTC. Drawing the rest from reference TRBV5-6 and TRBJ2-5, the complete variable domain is DAGVTQSPTHLIKTRGQQVTLRCSPKSGHDTVSWYQQALGQGPQFIFQYYEEEERQRGNFPDRFSGHQFPNYSSELNVNALLLGDSALYLCASSLASSYMTQYFGPGTRLLVL.

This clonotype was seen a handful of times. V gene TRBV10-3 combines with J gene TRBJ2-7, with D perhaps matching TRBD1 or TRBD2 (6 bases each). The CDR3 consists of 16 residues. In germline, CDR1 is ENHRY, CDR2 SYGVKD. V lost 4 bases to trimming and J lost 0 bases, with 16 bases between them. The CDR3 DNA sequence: TGTGCCATCAGTGGGGGGGCTGCGGATGGCTCCTACGAGCAGTACTTC. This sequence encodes CAISGGAADGSYEQYF.

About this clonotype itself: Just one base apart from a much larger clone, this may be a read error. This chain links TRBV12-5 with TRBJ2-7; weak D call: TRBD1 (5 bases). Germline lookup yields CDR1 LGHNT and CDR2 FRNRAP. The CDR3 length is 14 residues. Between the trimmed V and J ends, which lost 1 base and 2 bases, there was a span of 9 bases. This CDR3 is CASGLDAGTYEQYV. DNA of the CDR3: TGTGCTAGTGGTTTGGATGCAGGGACCTACGAGCAGTACGTC.

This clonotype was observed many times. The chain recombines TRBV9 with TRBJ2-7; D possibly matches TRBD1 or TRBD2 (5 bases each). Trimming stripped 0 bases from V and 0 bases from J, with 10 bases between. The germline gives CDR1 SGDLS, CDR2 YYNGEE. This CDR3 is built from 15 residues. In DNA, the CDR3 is TGTGCCAGCAGCGTAGGGGCCGGGACCTCCTACGAGCAGTACTTC. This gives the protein CASSVGAGTSYEQYF.

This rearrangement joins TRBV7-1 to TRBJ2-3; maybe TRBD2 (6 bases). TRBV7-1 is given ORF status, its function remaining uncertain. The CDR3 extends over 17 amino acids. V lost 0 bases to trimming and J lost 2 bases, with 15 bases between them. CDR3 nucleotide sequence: TGTGCCAGCAGCTCAGCGGGAGGTTTTGGAAACACAGATACGCAGTATTTT. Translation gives CASSSAGGFGNTDTQYF.

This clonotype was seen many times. As DNA, the CDR3 is TGCAGTGCTAGAGGGGAGCGGAAAAGGGCAGATACGCAGTATTTT. Translation: CSARGERKRADTQYF. The genes are TRBV20-1 and TRBJ2-3, with D possibly TRBD2 on 5 matching bases. Germline CDR1 reads DFQATT; CDR2 reads SNEGSKA (reference sequence). The CDR3 runs 15 residues. V was cut by 1 base and J by 4 bases, with 15 bases left in between.

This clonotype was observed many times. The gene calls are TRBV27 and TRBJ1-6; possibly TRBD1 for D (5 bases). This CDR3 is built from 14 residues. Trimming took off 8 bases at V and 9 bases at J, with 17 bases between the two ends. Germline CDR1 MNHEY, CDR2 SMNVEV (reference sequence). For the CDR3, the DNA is TGTGCCAGCGGGTCTCCAGGGCTTGGTTCACCCCTCCACTTT. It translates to CASGSPGLGSPLHF.

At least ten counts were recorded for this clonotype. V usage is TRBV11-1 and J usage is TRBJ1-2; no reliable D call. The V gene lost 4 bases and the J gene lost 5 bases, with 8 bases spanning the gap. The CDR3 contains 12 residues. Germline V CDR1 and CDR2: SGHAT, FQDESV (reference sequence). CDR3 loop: CASSSNTYGYTF. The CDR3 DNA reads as TGTGCCAGCAGCTCGAACACGTATGGCTACACCTTC.

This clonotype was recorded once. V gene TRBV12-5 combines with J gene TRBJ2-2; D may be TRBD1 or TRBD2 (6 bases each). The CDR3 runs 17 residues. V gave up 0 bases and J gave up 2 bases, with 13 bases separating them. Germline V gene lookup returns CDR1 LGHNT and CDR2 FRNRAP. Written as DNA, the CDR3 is TGTGCTAGTGGTTTGGTACTGGGGGGCATTAACACCGGGGAGCTGTTTTTT. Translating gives CASGLVLGGINTGELFF.

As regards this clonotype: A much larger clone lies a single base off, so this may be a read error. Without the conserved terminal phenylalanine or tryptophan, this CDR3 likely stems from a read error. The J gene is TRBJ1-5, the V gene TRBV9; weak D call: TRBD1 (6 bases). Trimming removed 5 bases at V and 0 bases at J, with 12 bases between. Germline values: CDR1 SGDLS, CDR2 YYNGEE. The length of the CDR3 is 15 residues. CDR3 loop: CASRSSDSSNQPQHL. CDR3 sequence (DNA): TGTGCCAGCAGATCATCGGACAGTAGCAATCAGCCCCAGCATCTT.

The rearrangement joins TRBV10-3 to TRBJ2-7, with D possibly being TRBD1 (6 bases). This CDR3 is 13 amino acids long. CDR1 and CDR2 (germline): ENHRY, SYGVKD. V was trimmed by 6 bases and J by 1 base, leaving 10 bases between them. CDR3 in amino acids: CAISSGTSYEQYF. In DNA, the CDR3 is TGTGCCATCAGCTCAGGGACATCCTACGAGCAGTACTTC.